Detailed here is one TCR beta chain. The antigen is undetermined. CDR3 size: 15 residues. Germline V CDR1 and CDR2: SGHNT, YYREEE (reference sequence). V shed 4 bases and J shed 4 bases, with 16 bases lying between them. Two lung cancer pathologists independently confirmed each histologic diagnosis. Nucleic acids came from premalignant or tumor cells enriched by macro-dissection. The sample belongs to a study of immune evolution from preneoplasia to lung adenocarcinoma. General study points: Normal lung had highest clonality; later lesions appeared denser, more diverse.

Sequencing used immunoSEQ multiplex PCR; TCRdb keeps in-frame clones, though not all of them. This sample has around 11,000 clones; more than 80% occur once, and the top ten carry about 3.5%. This clonotype was obtained from a person aged 70 to 85 with invasive lung adenocarcinoma. The rearrangement links TRBV5-4 to TRBJ2-3; D is unclear. Material for sequencing was FFPE invasive lung adenocarcinoma tissue. Here the CDR3 DNA reads TGTGCCAGCAGCCCAACCCCCCGGAGCGCAGATACGCAGTATTTT. This codes for CASSPTPRSADTQYF.